By proportion, the clone carrying this T cell receptor beta chain is medium-sized. No antigen is known for it. This entry comes from a study of spatial heterogeneity in lung cancer. The overall study: Alpha-chain sequences were consistently detected in smaller numbers than beta-chain sequences. The average appearance count of each unique TCR and UMI combination in raw reads was more than 9.5.

Unique molecular identifiers tagged every individual TCR cDNA molecule. In TCRdb, the 5' RACE reads were re-called with MiXCR into one record per CDR3 protein. The repertoire holds some 4,000 distinct CDR3 sequences, with 8.4% as singletons. Between the trimmed V and J ends, which lost 0 bases and 0 bases, there was a span of 6 bases. Germline CDR1 is MNHEY and CDR2 is SVGEGT. CDR3 length: 15 residues. Findings of the study overall: Circulating ubiquitous expanded tumor TCRs were observed more frequently at resection than at follow-up.

Regarding time point: sample taken at primary tumor resection. Sequencing covered unsorted whole RNA taken from tumor, nontumor lung or frozen PBMC. Material: PBMCs, obtained at surgery. The chain couples TRBV6-2 or TRBV6-3 to TRBJ2-1; no firm D call. The origin of this receptor is a female donor with early-stage non-small cell lung cancer. Here the CDR3 reads CASSYSGGSYNEQFF. The DNA for the CDR3 is TGTGCCAGCAGTTACTCAGGTGGCTCCTACAATGAGCAGTTCTTC.